This record looks at one TCR beta chain sequence and its context. The V segment lost 4 bases and the J segment 5 bases; nucleotides outside the gene matches: 8. The germline gives CDR1 SGHDT, CDR2 YYEEEE. This CDR3 is 15 amino acids long. The sample's time point: pretreatment peripheral blood. Sequencing used immunoSEQ multiplex PCR; TCRdb keeps in-frame clones, though not all of them. The profile covers over 100,000 clones, with about four fifths appearing a single time and 3.2% taken by the ten largest. The data derive from a study of PD-L1 blockade in urothelial cancer. Study background: Specimens of blood held a median count of about 150,000 T cells.

The receptor's source is a middle-aged man with urothelial cancer. Here the sequenced sample was PBMCs, taken around atezolizumab (anti-PD-L1) treatment. The V gene is TRBV5-6, the J gene TRBJ2-2, with 7 positions matching TRBD2. CDR3 loop: CASSNRDYVTGELFF. CDR3 in DNA: TGTGCCAGCAGCAACCGGGACTATGTGACCGGGGAGCTGTTTTTT.